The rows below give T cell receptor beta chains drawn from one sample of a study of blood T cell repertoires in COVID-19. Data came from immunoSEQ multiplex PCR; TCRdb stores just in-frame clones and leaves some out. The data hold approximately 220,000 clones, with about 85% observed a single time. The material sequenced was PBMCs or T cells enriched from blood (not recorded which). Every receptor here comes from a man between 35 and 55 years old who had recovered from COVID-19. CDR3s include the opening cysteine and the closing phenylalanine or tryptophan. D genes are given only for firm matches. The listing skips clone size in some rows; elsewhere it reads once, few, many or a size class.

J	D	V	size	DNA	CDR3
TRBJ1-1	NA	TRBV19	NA	TGTGCCAGTAGTATCCCTAGGAACACTGAAGCTTTCTTT	CASSIPRNTEAFF
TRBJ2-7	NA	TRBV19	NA	TGTGCCAGTAGTATTAGGGGGGGCCGATACGAGCAGTACTTC	CASSIRGGRYEQYF
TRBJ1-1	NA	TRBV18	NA	TGTGCCAGCTCACCGGGGGGGCTTAACACTGAAGCTTTCTTT	CASSPGGLNTEAFF
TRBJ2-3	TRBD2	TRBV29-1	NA	TGCAGCGTTGACGGGAGGGCGGGCGGAAGCACAGATACGCAGTATTTT	CSVDGRAGGSTDTQYF
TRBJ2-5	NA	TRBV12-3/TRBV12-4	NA	TGTGCCAGCAGCATATCGGGTAAAGAGACCCAGTACTTC	CASSISGKETQYF
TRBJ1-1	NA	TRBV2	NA	TGTGCCAGCATCCTAGGGGGGGGTAGAGAAGCTTTCTTT	CASILGGGREAFF
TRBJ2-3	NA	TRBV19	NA	TGTGCCAGTAGTAATAGCGGAGGCACAGATACGCAGTATTTT	CASSNSGGTDTQYF
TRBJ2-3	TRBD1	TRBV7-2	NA	TGTGCCAGCAGCTGGACAGGGTACACAGATACGCAGTATTTT	CASSWTGYTDTQYF
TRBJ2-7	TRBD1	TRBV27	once	TGTGCCAGCAGCCCCGGACAGGGCTACGAGCAGTACTTC	CASSPGQGYEQYF
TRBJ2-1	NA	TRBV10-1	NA	TGCGCCAGCAGTTCTAGGATTAACAATGAGCAGTTCTTC	CASSSRINNEQFF
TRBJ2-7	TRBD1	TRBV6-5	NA	TGTGCCAGCAGTCCTTCCGGGACAGGGAACCTCGAGCAGTACTTC	CASSPSGTGNLEQYF